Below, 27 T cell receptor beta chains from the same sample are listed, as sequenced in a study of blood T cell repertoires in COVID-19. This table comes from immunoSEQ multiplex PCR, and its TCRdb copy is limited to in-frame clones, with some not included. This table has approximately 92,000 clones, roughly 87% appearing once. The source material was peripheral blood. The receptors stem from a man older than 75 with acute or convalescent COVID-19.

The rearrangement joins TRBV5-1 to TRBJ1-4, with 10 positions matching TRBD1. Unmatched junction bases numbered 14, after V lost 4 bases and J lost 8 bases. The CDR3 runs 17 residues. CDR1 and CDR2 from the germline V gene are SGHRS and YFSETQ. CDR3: CASSPGTGERGGEKLFF. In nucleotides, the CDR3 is TGCGCCAGCAGCCCCGGGACAGGGGAACGCGGGGGCGAAAAACTGTTTTTT.

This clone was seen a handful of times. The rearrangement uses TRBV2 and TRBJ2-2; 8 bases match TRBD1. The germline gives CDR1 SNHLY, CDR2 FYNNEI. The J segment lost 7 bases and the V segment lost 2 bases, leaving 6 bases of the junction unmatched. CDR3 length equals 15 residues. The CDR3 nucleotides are TGTGCCAGCAGTGAATCAGGGGGCGGGATCGGGGAGCTGTTTTTT. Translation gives CASSESGGGIGELFF.

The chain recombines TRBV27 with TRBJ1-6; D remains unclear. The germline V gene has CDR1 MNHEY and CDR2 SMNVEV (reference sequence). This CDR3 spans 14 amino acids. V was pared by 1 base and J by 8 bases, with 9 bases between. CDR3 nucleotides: TGTGCCAGCAGTTTATTTTGGAGGGATTCACCCCTCCACTTT. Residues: CASSLFWRDSPLHF.

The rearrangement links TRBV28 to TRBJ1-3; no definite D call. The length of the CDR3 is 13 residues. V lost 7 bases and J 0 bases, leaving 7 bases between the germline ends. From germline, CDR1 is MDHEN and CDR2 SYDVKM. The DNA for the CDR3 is TGTGCCAGCAAGCCTCACTCTGGAAACACCATATATTTT. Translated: CASKPHSGNTIYF. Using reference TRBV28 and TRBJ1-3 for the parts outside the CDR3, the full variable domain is DVKVTQSSRYLVKRTGEKVFLECVQDMDHENMFWYRQDPGLGLRLIYFSYDVKMKEKGDIPEGYSVSREKKERFSLILESASTNQTSMYLCASKPHSGNTIYFGEGSWLTVV.

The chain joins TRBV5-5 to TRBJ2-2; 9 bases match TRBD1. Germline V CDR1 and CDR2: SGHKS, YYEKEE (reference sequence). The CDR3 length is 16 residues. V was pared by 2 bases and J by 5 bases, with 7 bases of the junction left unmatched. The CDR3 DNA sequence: TGTGCCAGCAGCTTCGCCGGGACAGGGAGGACCGGGGAGCTGTTTTTT. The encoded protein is CASSFAGTGRTGELFF.

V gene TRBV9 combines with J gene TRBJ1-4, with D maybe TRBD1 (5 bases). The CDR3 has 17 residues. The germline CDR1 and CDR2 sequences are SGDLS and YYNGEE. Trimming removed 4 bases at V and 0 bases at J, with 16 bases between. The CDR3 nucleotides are TGTGCCAGCAGCCCTCCTGGGGGGTTGACAACTAATGAAAAACTGTTTTTT. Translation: CASSPPGGLTTNEKLFF.

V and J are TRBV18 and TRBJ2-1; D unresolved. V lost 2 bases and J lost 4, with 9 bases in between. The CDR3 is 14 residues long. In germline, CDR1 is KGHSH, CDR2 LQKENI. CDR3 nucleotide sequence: TGTGCCAGCTCACCAGACGGAGTGTACAATGAGCAGTTCTTC. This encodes CASSPDGVYNEQFF.

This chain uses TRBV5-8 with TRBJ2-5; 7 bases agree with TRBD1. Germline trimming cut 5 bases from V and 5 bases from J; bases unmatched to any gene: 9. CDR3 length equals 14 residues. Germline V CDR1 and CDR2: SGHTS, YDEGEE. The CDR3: CASSVQGVTETQYF. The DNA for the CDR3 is TGTGCCAGCAGTGTGCAGGGGGTAACGGAGACCCAGTACTTC.

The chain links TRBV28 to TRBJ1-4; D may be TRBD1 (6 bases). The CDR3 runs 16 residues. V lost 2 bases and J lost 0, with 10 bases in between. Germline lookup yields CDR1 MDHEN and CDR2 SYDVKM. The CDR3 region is CASSLPGVATNEKLFF. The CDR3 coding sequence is TGTGCCAGCAGTTTACCAGGGGTCGCAACTAATGAAAAACTGTTTTTT. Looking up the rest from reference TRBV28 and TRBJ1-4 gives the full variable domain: DVKVTQSSRYLVKRTGEKVFLECVQDMDHENMFWYRQDPGLGLRLIYFSYDVKMKEKGDIPEGYSVSREKKERFSLILESASTNQTSMYLCASSLPGVATNEKLFFGSGTQLSVL.

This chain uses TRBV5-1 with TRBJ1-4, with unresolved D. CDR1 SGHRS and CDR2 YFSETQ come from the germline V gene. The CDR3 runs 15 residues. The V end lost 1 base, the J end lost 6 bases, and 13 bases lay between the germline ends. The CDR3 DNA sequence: TGCGCCAGCAGCTTGAATACCGGTCGAGATGAAAAACTGTTTTTT. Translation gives CASSLNTGRDEKLFF.

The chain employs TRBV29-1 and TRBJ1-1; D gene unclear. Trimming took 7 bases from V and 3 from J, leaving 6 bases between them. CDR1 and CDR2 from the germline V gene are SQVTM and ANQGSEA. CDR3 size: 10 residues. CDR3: CSASDTEAFF. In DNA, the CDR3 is TGCAGCGCCTCTGACACTGAAGCTTTCTTT.

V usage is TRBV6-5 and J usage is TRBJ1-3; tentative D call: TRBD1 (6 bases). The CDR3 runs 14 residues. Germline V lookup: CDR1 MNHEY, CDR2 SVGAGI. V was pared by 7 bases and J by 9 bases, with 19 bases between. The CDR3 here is CASTLDSLVGTIYF. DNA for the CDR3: TGTGCCAGCACCCTGGACAGTCTGGTGGGCACCATATATTTT.

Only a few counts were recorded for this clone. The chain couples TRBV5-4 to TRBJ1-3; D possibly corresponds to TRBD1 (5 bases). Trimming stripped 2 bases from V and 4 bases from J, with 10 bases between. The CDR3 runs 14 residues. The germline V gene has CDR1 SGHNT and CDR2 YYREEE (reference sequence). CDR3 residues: CASSFSGPGNTIYF. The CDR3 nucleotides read TGTGCCAGCAGCTTCTCAGGGCCCGGAAACACCATATATTTT.

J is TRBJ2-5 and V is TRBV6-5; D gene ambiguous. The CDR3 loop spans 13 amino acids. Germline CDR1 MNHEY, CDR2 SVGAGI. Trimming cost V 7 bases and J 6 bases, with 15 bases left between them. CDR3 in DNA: TGTGCCAGCACCTACGCGATATCAAAGACCCAGTACTTC. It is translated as CASTYAISKTQYF.

The CDR3 coding sequence is TGTGCCAGCACTTTCGACAGGGTGAGCAATCAGCCCCAGCATTTT. This codes for CASTFDRVSNQPQHF. The J gene is TRBJ1-5, the V gene TRBV6-5; 7 bases agree with TRBD1. The germline V gene has CDR1 MNHEY and CDR2 SVGAGI. This CDR3 contains 15 residues. V dropped 7 bases and J dropped 1; count of bases not matched to a gene: 7.

CDR3 sequence (DNA): TGTGCCAGCAGCCGAGGGACAGGAACTAATGAAAAACTGTTTTTT. Encoded protein: CASSRGTGTNEKLFF. The chain employs TRBV3-1 (or the pseudogene TRBV3-2) and TRBJ1-4; 8 nucleotides match TRBD1. This CDR3 is 15 amino acids long. V lost 4 bases to trimming and J lost 1 base; unmatched junction nucleotides: 2. The germline CDR1 and CDR2 sequences are LGHDT and YNNKEL (reference sequence).

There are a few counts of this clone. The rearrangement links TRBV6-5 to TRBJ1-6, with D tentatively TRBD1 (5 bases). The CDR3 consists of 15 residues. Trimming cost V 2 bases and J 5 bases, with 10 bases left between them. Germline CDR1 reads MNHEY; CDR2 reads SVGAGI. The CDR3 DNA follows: TGTGCCAGCAGTTACGACAGACGGGATAATTCACCCCTCCACTTT. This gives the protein CASSYDRRDNSPLHF.

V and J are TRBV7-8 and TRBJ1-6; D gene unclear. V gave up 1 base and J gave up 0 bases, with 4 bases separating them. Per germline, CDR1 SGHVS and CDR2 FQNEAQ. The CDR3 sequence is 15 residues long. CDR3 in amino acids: CASSLGSSYNSPLHF. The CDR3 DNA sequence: TGTGCCAGCAGCTTAGGCAGCTCCTATAATTCACCCCTCCACTTT.

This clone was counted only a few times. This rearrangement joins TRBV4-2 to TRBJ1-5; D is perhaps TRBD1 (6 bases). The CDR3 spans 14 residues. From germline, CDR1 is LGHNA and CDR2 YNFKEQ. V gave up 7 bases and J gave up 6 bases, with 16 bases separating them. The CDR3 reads CASTPSGDRQPQHF. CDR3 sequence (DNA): TGTGCCAGCACGCCCTCAGGGGATCGTCAGCCCCAGCATTTT.

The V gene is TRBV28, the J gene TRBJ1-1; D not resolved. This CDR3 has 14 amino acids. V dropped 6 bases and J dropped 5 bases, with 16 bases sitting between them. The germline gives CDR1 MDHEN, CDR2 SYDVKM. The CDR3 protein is CASRTSHGETEAFF. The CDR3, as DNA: TGTGCCAGCAGGACGTCTCACGGGGAGACTGAAGCTTTCTTT.

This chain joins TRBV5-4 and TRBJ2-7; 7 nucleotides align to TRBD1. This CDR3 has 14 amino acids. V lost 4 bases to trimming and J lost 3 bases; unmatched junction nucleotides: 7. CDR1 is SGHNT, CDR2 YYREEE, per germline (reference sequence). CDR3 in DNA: TGTGCCAGCAGCAACCAAAGGGGGCTCTACGAGCAGTACTTC. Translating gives CASSNQRGLYEQYF.

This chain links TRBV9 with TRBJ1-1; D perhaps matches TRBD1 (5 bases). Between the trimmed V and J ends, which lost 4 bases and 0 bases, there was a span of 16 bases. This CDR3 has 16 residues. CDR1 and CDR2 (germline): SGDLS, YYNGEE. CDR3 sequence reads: CASSPIRGGLNTEAFF. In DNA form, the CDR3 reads TGTGCCAGCAGCCCAATTAGGGGCGGACTGAACACTGAAGCTTTCTTT.

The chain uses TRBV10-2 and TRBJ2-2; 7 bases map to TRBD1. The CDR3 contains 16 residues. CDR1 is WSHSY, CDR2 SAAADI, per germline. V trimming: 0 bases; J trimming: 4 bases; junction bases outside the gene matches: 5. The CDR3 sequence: CASSESTGQTTGELFF. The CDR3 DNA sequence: TGCGCCAGCAGTGAGTCGACAGGGCAGACCACCGGGGAGCTGTTTTTT.

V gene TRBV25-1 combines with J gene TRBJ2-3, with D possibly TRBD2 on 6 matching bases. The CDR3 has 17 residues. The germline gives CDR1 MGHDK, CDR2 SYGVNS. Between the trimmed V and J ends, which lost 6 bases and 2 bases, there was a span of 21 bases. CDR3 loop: CASSILVGGEPTDTQYF. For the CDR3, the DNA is TGTGCCAGCAGCATATTGGTGGGCGGGGAACCCACAGATACGCAGTATTTT.

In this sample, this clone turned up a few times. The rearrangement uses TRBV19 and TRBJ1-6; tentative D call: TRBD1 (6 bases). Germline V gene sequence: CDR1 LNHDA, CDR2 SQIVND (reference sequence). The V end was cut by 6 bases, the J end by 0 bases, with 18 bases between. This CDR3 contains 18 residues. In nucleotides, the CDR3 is TGTGCCAGTAGGGGGGGGCTGACTGCGAGCTCCTATAATTCACCCCTCCACTTT. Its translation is CASRGGLTASSYNSPLHF. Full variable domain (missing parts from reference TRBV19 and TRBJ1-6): DGGITQSPKYLFRKEGQNVTLSCEQNLNHDAMYWYRQDPGQGLRLIYYSQIVNDFQKGDIAEGYSVSREKKESFPLTVTSAQKNPTAFYLCASRGGLTASSYNSPLHFGNGTRLTVT.

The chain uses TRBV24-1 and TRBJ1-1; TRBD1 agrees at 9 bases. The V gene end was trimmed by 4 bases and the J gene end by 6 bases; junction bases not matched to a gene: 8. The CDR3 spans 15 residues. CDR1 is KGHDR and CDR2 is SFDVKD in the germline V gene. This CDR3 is CATSDQTGGESEAFF. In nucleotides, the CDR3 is TGTGCCACCAGTGACCAGACAGGGGGAGAGTCTGAAGCTTTCTTT.

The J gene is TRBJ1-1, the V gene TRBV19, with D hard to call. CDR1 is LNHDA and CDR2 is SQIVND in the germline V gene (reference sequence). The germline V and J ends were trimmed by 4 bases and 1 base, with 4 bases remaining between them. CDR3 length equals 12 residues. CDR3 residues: CASSNRNTEAFF. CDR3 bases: TGTGCCAGTAGTAACAGGAACACTGAAGCTTTCTTT.